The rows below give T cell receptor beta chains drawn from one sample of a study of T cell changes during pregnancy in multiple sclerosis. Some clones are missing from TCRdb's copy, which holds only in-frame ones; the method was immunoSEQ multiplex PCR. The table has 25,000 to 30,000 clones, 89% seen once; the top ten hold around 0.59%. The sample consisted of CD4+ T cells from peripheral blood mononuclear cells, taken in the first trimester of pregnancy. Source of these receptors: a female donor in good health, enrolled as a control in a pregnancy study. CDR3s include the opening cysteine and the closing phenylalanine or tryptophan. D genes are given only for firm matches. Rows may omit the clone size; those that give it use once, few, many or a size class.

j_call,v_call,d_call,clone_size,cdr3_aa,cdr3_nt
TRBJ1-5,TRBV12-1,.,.,CASSLGQFLPIHQPQHF,TGTGCCAGCAGCCTGGGACAGTTTCTGCCTATCCATCAGCCCCAGCATTTT
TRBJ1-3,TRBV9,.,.,CASSESTGTSGNTIYF,TGTGCCAGCAGCGAATCGACAGGCACCTCTGGAAACACCATATATTTT
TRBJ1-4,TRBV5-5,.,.,CVSSLEQGGEKLFF,TGTGTCAGCAGCTTGGAGCAGGGAGGTGAAAAACTGTTTTTT
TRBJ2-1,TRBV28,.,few,CASSVGNEQFF,TGTGCCAGCAGTGTCGGCAATGAGCAGTTCTTC
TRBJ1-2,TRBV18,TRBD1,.,CASSPQGAAPPNYGYTF,TGTGCCAGCTCACCCCAGGGGGCGGCCCCTCCTAACTATGGCTACACCTTC
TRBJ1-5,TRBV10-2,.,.,CASTGQPNQPQHF,TGCGCCAGCACTGGACAGCCCAATCAGCCCCAGCATTTT
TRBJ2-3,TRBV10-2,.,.,CASRDLAGTSTDTQYF,TGCGCCAGCAGGGACCTGGCCGGGACTAGCACAGATACGCAGTATTTT
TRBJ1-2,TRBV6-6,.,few,CASPSAGAGYGYTF,TGTGCCAGTCCGTCGGCCGGCGCAGGGTATGGCTACACCTTC
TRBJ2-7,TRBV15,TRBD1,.,CATSSRGQGAYHSYEQYF,TGTGCCACCAGCAGCCGGGGACAGGGAGCTTACCACTCCTACGAGCAGTACTTC
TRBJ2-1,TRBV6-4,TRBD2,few,CASSATSTREQFF,TGTGCCAGCAGTGCGACTAGCACCAGGGAGCAGTTCTTC
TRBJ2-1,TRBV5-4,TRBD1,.,CASSLAGGAYNEQFF,TGTGCCAGCAGCTTGGCAGGGGGCGCCTACAATGAGCAGTTCTTC
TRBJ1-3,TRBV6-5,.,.,CASSYSIASGNTIYF,TGTGCCAGCAGTTACTCGATCGCCAGTGGAAACACCATATATTTT
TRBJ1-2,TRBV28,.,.,CASRQANNYGYTF,TGTGCCAGCAGACAGGCAAATAACTATGGCTACACCTTC
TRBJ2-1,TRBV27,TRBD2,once,CASSLVGLAGGSGHNEQFF,TGTGCCAGCAGTTTGGTAGGACTAGCCGGAGGGTCGGGGCACAATGAGCAGTTCTTC
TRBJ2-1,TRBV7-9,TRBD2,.,CASSFAGEFGEWFF,TGTGCCAGCAGCTTTGCGGGGGAATTTGGTGAGTGGTTCTTC
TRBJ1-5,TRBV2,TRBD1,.,CASSARTGISWPQHF,TGTGCCAGCAGTGCACGGACAGGGATATCCTGGCCCCAGCATTTT
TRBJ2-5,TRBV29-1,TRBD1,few,CSADTGGAGQETQYF,TGCAGCGCGGACACAGGGGGCGCGGGGCAAGAGACCCAGTACTTC
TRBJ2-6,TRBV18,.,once,CASSREDTGANVLTF,TGTGCCAGCTCACGGGAGGACACTGGGGCCAACGTCCTGACTTTC
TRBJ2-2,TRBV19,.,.,CASSREYGELFF,TGTGCCAGTAGTAGGGAGTACGGGGAGCTGTTTTTT
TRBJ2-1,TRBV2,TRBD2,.,CASSTGTSGVDEQFF,TGTGCCAGCAGTACCGGGACTAGCGGAGTGGATGAGCAGTTCTTC
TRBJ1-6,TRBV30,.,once,CAWAGYRGSPLHF,TGTGCCTGGGCCGGGTACCGGGGGTCACCCCTCCACTTT
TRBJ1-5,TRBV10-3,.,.,CAIKQGKGQPQHF,TGTGCCATCAAGCAGGGGAAGGGCCAGCCCCAGCATTTT
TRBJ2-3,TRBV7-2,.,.,CASRDSLLGRDTQYF,TGTGCCAGCAGGGATTCTTTATTGGGGCGGGATACGCAGTATTTT
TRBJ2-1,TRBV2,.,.,CASRALSYNEQFF,TGTGCCAGCAGGGCCCTCTCCTACAATGAGCAGTTCTTC
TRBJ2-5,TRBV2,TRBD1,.,CAREGTAQETQYF,TGTGCCAGGGAAGGGACAGCCCAAGAGACCCAGTACTTC
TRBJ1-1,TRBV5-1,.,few,CASSPQVVSTEAFF,TGCGCCAGCAGCCCCCAGGTGGTTAGCACTGAAGCTTTCTTT
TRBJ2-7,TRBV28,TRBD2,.,CASKAGGPSREQYF,TGTGCCAGCAAAGCGGGAGGGCCTTCTCGTGAGCAGTACTTC
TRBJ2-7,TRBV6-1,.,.,CASSALPQVTYEQYF,TGTGCCAGCAGTGCACTCCCACAGGTAACCTACGAGCAGTACTTC
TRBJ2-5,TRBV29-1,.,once,CSVAGGPFGETQYF,TGCAGCGTTGCTGGGGGCCCGTTTGGGGAGACCCAGTACTTC
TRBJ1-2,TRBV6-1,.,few,CASSPQVRNYGYTF,TGTGCCAGCAGTCCACAGGTCCGAAACTATGGCTACACCTTC
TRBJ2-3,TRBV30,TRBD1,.,CAWRGGGTQYF,TGTGCCTGGAGAGGGGGCGGTACGCAGTATTTT
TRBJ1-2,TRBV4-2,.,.,CASSHVDETANYGYTF,TGTGCCAGCAGCCACGTTGACGAGACAGCAAACTATGGCTACACCTTC
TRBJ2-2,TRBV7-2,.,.,CASSFGVLTGELFF,TGTGCCAGCAGCTTCGGTGTACTCACCGGGGAGCTGTTTTTT
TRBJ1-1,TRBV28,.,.,CASTLRGGETEAFF,TGTGCCAGCACCCTTCGAGGGGGGGAGACTGAAGCTTTCTTT
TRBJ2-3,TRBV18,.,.,CASSGRQGGADTQYF,TGTGCCAGCTCAGGGAGACAGGGAGGAGCGGATACGCAGTATTTT
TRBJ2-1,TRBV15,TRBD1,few,CATSRDQITQGQGASDEQFF,TGTGCCACCAGCAGAGATCAAATTACCCAGGGACAGGGGGCGAGCGATGAGCAGTTCTTC
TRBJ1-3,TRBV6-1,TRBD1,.,CASSEYGTDGNTIYF,TGTGCCAGCAGTGAATATGGGACAGATGGAAACACCATATATTTT
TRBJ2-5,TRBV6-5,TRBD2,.,CASSSIAGGGETQYF,TGTGCCAGCAGTTCCATAGCGGGAGGGGGGGAGACCCAGTACTTC
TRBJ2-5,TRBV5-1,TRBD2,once,CASSLAGLVSGSGPLQETQYF,TGCGCCAGCAGTCTTGCGGGTCTGGTAAGCGGGAGCGGCCCCCTCCAAGAGACCCAGTACTTC
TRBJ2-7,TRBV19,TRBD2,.,CASSTTAGGPGEQYF,TGTGCCAGTAGTACGACGGCGGGAGGGCCCGGCGAGCAGTACTTC
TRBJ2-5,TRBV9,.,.,CASSVAGQTAETQYF,TGTGCCAGCAGCGTAGCAGGACAGACGGCAGAGACCCAGTACTTC
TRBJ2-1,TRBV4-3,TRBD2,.,CASSQEALAGYNEQFF,TGCGCCAGCAGCCAAGAGGCACTAGCGGGATACAATGAGCAGTTCTTC
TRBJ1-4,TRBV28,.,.,CASSPRDTSTNEKLFF,TGTGCCAGCAGTCCCCGGGACACCTCAACTAATGAAAAACTGTTTTTT
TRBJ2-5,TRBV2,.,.,CASSKTRGRETQYF,TGTGCCAGCAGTAAAACCAGGGGTAGGGAGACCCAGTACTTC
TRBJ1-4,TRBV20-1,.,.,CSTPLNEKLFF,TGCAGTACACCCCTTAATGAAAAACTGTTTTTT
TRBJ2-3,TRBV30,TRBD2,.,CASTASGGSTDTQYF,TGTGCCTCGACAGCTAGCGGGGGTAGCACAGATACGCAGTATTTT
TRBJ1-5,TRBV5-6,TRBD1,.,CASIRTGDSNQPQHF,TGTGCCAGCATCAGGACAGGGGATAGCAATCAGCCCCAGCATTTT
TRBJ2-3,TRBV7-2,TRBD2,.,CASSLSGGRVIRTDTQYF,TGTGCCAGCAGCTTATCGGGGGGGCGGGTTATACGCACAGATACGCAGTATTTT
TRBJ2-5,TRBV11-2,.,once,CASSLDQGSSGETQYF,TGTGCCAGCAGCTTAGATCAGGGGTCCTCTGGAGAGACCCAGTACTTC
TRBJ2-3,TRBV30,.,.,CASSQGTTDTQYF,TGTGCCTCCTCCCAGGGAACCACAGATACGCAGTATTTT
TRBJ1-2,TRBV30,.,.,CAWIHSGAHYGYTF,TGTGCCTGGATCCACTCAGGGGCCCACTATGGCTACACCTTC